This TCR beta chain comes out of a study of shared clonotypes between healthy human individuals. Study-level points and caveats: Compared with clonotypes that all four donors shared, non-shared clonotypes had lower generation probabilities.

Note on this clone: Its specificity is not known.

The germline V gene has CDR1 WSHSY and CDR2 SAAADI. This CDR3 is 16 amino acids long. The V and J ends lost 6 bases and 0 bases respectively, with 15 bases between them. The assay ran at deep level. Clones were sequenced by immunoSEQ multiplex PCR, and TCRdb holds only the in-frame ones, with some missing. The sample consists of 1,500,000 or so clones, more than 95% of them appearing once. This TCR derives from a man aged 25-45 years in good health. The gene calls are TRBV10-2 and TRBJ1-5; no clear D gene. Sequencing was performed on naive CD4+ T cells sorted from blood. Subset noted: CD45RA+ positively selected. CDR3 sequence (DNA): TGCGCCAGCAGCACCGGGGTCGGTTATAGCAATCAGCCCCAGCATTTT. This sequence encodes CASSTGVGYSNQPQHF.